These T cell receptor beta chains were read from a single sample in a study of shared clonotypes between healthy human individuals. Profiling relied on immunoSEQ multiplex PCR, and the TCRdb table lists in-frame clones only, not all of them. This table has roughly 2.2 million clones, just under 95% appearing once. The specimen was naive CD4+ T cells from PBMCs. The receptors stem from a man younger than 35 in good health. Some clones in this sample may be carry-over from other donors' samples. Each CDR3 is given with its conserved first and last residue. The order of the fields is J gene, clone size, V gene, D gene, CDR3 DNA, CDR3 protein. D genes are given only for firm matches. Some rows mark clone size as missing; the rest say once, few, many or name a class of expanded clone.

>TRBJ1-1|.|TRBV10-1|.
TGCGCCAGCAGTGCCGGGATTGAAGCTTTCTTT
CASSAGIEAFF
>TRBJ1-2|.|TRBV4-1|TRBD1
TGCGCCAGCAGCCAAGAGGGGACAGGGGCTTATGTAGGCTACACCTTC
CASSQEGTGAYVGYTF
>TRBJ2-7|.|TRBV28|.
TGTGCCAGCAGTTATACAGGGCGAGCCTACGAGCAGTACTTC
CASSYTGRAYEQYF
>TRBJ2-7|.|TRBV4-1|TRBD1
TGCGCCAGCAGCCAATGGGACAGCCACTCCTTTGCGAGCTCCTACGAGCAGTACTTC
CASSQWDSHSFASSYEQYF
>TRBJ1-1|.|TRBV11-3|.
TGTGCCAGCAGCTTAGTGGAGGGGACTGAAGCTTTCTTT
CASSLVEGTEAFF
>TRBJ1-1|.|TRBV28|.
TGTGCCAGCAGTTCCGGACAGATGAACACTGAAGCTTTCTTT
CASSSGQMNTEAFF
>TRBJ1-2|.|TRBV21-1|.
TGTGCCAGCAGCAAGCACCCCGGTGGGAGAGATGGCTACACCTTC
CASSKHPGGRDGYTF
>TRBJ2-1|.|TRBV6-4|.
TGTGCCAGCAGCGTTGATGTGGGCGATGAGCAGTTCTTC
CASSVDVGDEQFF
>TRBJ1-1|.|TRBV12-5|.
TGTGCTAGTGGCCTCGGGGAGCAGGCTTTCTTT
CASGLGEQAFF
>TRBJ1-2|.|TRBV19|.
TGTGCCAGTAGTATTAAAGTCCAGGGGTATGGCTACACCTTC
CASSIKVQGYGYTF
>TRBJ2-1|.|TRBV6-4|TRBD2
TGTGCCGGCTCGGAGGCGGGAGAGGTTTACAATGAGCAGTTCTTC
CAGSEAGEVYNEQFF
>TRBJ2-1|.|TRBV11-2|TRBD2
TGTGCCAGCACCAACACCGGGACTAGCGGGAGCTCCTACAATGAGCAGTTCTTC
CASTNTGTSGSSYNEQFF
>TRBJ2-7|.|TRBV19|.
TGTGCCAGTACCCAGATCCAGGGAAGGACCTACGAGCAGTACTTC
CASTQIQGRTYEQYF
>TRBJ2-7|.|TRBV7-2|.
TGTGCCAGCAGCTTAGCAGGGAACAGCCCCTACGAGCAGTACTTC
CASSLAGNSPYEQYF
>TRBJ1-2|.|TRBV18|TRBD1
TGTGCCAGCTCACTAACCGGGACAGGGACTTCTAACTATGGCTACACCTTC
CASSLTGTGTSNYGYTF
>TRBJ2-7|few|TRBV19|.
TGTGCCAGTAGTCTAGACAGAACCTACGAGCAGTACTTC
CASSLDRTYEQYF
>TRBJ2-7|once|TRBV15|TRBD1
TGTGCCACCAGCAGCTACGCCGGGACAGGGGTCTACGAGCAGTACTTC
CATSSYAGTGVYEQYF
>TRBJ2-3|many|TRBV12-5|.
TGTGCTAGTGGTTTGGACGGCCTTAGGCAGTATTTT
CASGLDGLRQYF
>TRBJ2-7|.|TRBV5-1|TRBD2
TGCGCCAGCAGCTCCCTTGCGGGAGTATCCTACGAGCAGTACTTC
CASSSLAGVSYEQYF
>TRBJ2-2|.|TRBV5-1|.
TGCGCCAGCAGCGACCTCTCCGACACCGGGGAGCTGTTTTTT
CASSDLSDTGELFF
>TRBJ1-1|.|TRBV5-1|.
TGCGCCAGCAGCTTGTTGGGGACGGCGAACACTGAAGCTTTCTTT
CASSLLGTANTEAFF
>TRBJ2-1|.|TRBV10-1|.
TGCGCCAGCAGTGAGATGGGGGTTCACTCCTACAATGAGCAGTTCTTC
CASSEMGVHSYNEQFF
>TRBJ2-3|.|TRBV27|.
TGTGCCAGCAGACAGGGAGCTTTCACAGATACGCAGTATTTT
CASRQGAFTDTQYF
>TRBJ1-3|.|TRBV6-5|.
TGTGCCAGCAGTTCAGTTGGGGGGTCTGGAAACACCATATATTTT
CASSSVGGSGNTIYF
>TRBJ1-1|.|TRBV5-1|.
TGCGCCAGCAGCCAGGGGATGGGTGGTGAAGCTTTCTTT
CASSQGMGGEAFF
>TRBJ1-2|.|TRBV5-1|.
TGCGCCAGCAGCTTGGCAGTAGCTAACTATGGCTACACCTTC
CASSLAVANYGYTF
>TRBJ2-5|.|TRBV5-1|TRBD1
TGCGCCAGCAGTGGACAGGACAAAGAGACCCAGTACTTC
CASSGQDKETQYF
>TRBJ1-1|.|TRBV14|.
TGTGCCAGCAGCCAACAGCAGGCGGGCACTGAAGCTTTCTTT
CASSQQQAGTEAFF
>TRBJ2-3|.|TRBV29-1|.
TGCAGCGTTCCCCTCGCAGGGATAACAGATACGCAGTATTTT
CSVPLAGITDTQYF
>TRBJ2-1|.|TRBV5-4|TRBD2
TGTGCCAGCAGCTTGCGGGCGGGAGCCGGGGTTGAGCAGTTCTTC
CASSLRAGAGVEQFF
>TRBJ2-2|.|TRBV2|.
TGTGCCAGCATCGGGACTTACGTCTACGGGGAGCTGTTTTTT
CASIGTYVYGELFF
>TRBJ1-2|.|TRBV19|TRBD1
TGTGCCAGTAGTATTTTAGGGAGACAGGGTACGAGCTACACCTTC
CASSILGRQGTSYTF
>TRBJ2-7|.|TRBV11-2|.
TGTGCCAGCACCATCGTAACAGGGAGGGGGACCTACGAGCAGTACTTC
CASTIVTGRGTYEQYF
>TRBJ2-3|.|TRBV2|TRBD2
TGTGCCAGCGGGCTAGCGGGATTTCCAGATACGCAGTATTTT
CASGLAGFPDTQYF
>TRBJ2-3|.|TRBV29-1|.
TGCAGCGTTGAGTCCAGGGGAGGAGATACGCAGTATTTT
CSVESRGGDTQYF
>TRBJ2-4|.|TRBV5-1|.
TGCGCCAGCAGTCCAGCCCTGAAAAACATTCAGTACTTC
CASSPALKNIQYF
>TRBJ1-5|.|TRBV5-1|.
TGCGCCAGCAGCACCGACGGCAATCAGCCCCAGCATTTT
CASSTDGNQPQHF
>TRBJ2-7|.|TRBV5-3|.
TGTGCCAGAAGCTTGGACCGTAGGTCCACATCTACGCGCCACGAGCAGTACTTC
CARSLDRRSTSTRHEQYF
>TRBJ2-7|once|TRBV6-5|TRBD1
TGTGCCAGCAGACGACAGGGGGCGGGTTACTACGAGCAGTACTTC
CASRRQGAGYYEQYF
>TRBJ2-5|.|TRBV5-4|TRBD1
TGTGCCAGCAGCTCCCGGACAGGGCCCCAAGAGACCCAGTACTTC
CASSSRTGPQETQYF
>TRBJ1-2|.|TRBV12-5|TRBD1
TGTGCTAGTGGTTTGGTACGGGGACAGTTACTCTATGGCTACACCTTC
CASGLVRGQLLYGYTF
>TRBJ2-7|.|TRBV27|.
TGTGCCAGCAGTTTAGGAGGGGGTGGGAGCGAGCAGTACTTC
CASSLGGGGSEQYF
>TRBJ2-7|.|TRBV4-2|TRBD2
TGTGCCAGCAGCCACCCGAAGGGGACTAGCGACCCCTACGAGCAGTACTTC
CASSHPKGTSDPYEQYF
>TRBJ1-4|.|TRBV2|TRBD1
TGTGCCAGCAGTCGACAGGGCGCAACTAATGAAAAACTGTTTTTT
CASSRQGATNEKLFF
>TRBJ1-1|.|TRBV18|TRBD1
TGTGCCAGCTCACCCCAGGGGGCGGACACTGAAGCTTTCTTT
CASSPQGADTEAFF